The 30 T cell receptor beta chains in this list originate from one sample, sequenced in a study of cytomegalovirus exposure and HLA in healthy donors (dated by TCRdb to the late 2010s). Libraries were built with the immunoSEQ multiplex PCR assay. A mixture of 60 forward primers for TCR Vbeta segments and 13 reverse primers for TCR Jbeta segments was used in the multiplex PCR. Here the immuneACCESS table is served through TCRdb, limited to in-frame sequences with V and J called. Missing clones are a known gap in these copies; in checked studies unresolved V genes cover under half, and the rest lacks a known reason. Across this sample there are 200,000 or so clones, with roughly 74% seen only once. Approximately 6% of the sample is in the top ten clones. The sample consisted of PBMCs. The receptors were gathered from a woman in her 30s in good health and CMV-seropositive.

CDR3 amino acids: CASSLLGVGTEAFF. CDR3 DNA sequence: TGTGCCAGCAGTTTATTAGGGGTAGGGACTGAAGCTTTCTTT. This sequence joins TRBV28 and TRBJ1-1, with a possible D match to TRBD1 (5 bases). The CDR3 covers 14 residues. Germline CDR1 reads MDHEN; CDR2 reads SYDVKM. Trimming shortened V by 1 base and J by 5 bases, and 11 bases separated the two germline ends.

The chain uses TRBV10-1 and TRBJ2-2; the D is unclear. Trimming left V 0 bases short and J 1 base short, with 9 bases between. The V gene's germline CDR1 is WNHNN and CDR2 SYGVQD (reference sequence). This CDR3 is 16 amino acids long. In DNA form, the CDR3 reads TGCGCCAGCAGTGAGTCGCAGGCAGGGAACACCGGGGAGCTGTTTTTT. Protein product: CASSESQAGNTGELFF.

V usage is TRBV5-6 and J usage is TRBJ2-5, with a possible D match to TRBD2 (6 bases). Germline V gene sequence: CDR1 SGHDT, CDR2 YYEEEE. The V gene lost 4 bases and the J gene lost 13 bases, with 23 bases spanning the gap. This CDR3 is 14 amino acids long. Written as DNA, the CDR3 is TGTGCCAGCAGCCTGGGAGAGGGGACTTATCGCGGGTACTTC. Translation: CASSLGEGTYRGYF.

This clone showed up just a few times. The same CDR3 can be traced to other DNA sequences in this sample. The rearrangement joins TRBV29-1 to TRBJ2-1, with TRBD1 matching over 7 bases. Unmatched junction bases numbered 10, after V lost 2 bases and J lost 6 bases. The CDR3 extends over 15 amino acids. Germline CDR1 reads SQVTM; CDR2 reads ANQGSEA. CDR3 residues: CSVEKLGDSSNEQFF. CDR3 nucleotide sequence: TGCAGCGTTGAAAAGTTAGGGGACAGTTCCAATGAGCAGTTCTTC.

The chain recombines TRBV2 with TRBJ2-1, with D possibly being TRBD1 (5 bases). This CDR3 region has 12 residues. Germline V gives CDR1 SNHLY, CDR2 FYNNEI. V lost 8 bases and J lost 5, with 10 bases in between. CDR3 residues: CASLRQNNEQFF. DNA of the CDR3: TGTGCCAGCCTCCGACAGAACAATGAGCAGTTCTTC.

This clone has a handful of counts. The chain uses TRBV19 and TRBJ1-2; 10 bases match TRBD1. The CDR3 consists of 18 residues. V lost 4 bases and J lost 4; bases outside the gene matches: 15. CDR1 LNHDA and CDR2 SQIVND come from the germline V gene (reference sequence). The CDR3 DNA follows: TGTGCCAGTAGTACGTCCGGGACAGGGGCTCGCTTGGGCTATGGCTACACCTTC. Residues: CASSTSGTGARLGYGYTF.

This chain links TRBV28 with TRBJ1-4; 9 nucleotides match TRBD1. There are 16 residues in the CDR3. CDR1 is MDHEN and CDR2 is SYDVKM in the germline V gene. Losses at the gene ends were 6 bases for V and 2 bases for J; bases not matched to a gene: 7. The CDR3: CASSSPGTGTNEKLFF. Here the CDR3 DNA reads TGTGCCAGCAGCTCCCCCGGGACAGGGACTAATGAAAAACTGTTTTTT. Drawing the rest from reference TRBV28 and TRBJ1-4, the complete variable domain is DVKVTQSSRYLVKRTGEKVFLECVQDMDHENMFWYRQDPGLGLRLIYFSYDVKMKEKGDIPEGYSVSREKKERFSLILESASTNQTSMYLCASSSPGTGTNEKLFFGSGTQLSVL.

This clone came up once. CDR3 DNA sequence: TGTGCCAGTAGCCCGACAGGGAAGCACGCTGAAGCTTTCTTT. Translation gives CASSPTGKHAEAFF. The genes are TRBV19 and TRBJ1-1, with 7 bases lining up with TRBD1. The CDR3 extends over 14 amino acids. Per the germline V gene, CDR1 is LNHDA and CDR2 is SQIVND (reference sequence). With 6 bases clipped from V and 6 bases from J, the junction kept 10 bases outside the gene matches.

This clone was seen a handful of times. This chain links TRBV7-9 with TRBJ2-1; TRBD2 agrees at 7 bases. This CDR3 is 17 amino acids long. Germline loops: CDR1 SEHNR, CDR2 FQNEAQ (reference sequence). V trimming: 6 bases; J trimming: 0 bases; junction bases outside the gene matches: 11. The CDR3: CASRPLKGGVSYNEQFF. In nucleotides, the CDR3 is TGTGCCAGCAGACCCCTTAAGGGAGGGGTCTCCTACAATGAGCAGTTCTTC.

V and J are TRBV6-1 and TRBJ2-7; TRBD2 might be the D (5 bases). Germline lookup yields CDR1 MNHNS and CDR2 SASEGT. This CDR3 comprises 12 residues. V was cut by 4 bases and J by 6 bases, with 10 bases left in between. CDR3 nucleotides: TGTGCCAGCAGTGCGTATGGGAGCGAGCAGTACTTC. Translating gives CASSAYGSEQYF.

The rearrangement links TRBV4-3 to TRBJ2-5, with 7 bases matching TRBD2. Germline CDR1 LGHNA, CDR2 YSLEER. V dropped 1 base and J dropped 2; count of bases not matched to a gene: 4. The CDR3 extends over 15 amino acids. The CDR3 coding sequence is TGCGCCAGCAGCCAAGGCTTGCGGGGGCAAGAGACCCAGTACTTC. Amino acids: CASSQGLRGQETQYF.

In DNA form, the CDR3 reads TGTGCCAGCAGCGGCCGGGACAGGACGACTCTAAGCTCTGGAAACACCATATATTTT. Protein product: CASSGRDRTTLSSGNTIYF. The rearrangement uses TRBV9 and TRBJ1-3; TRBD1 matches 8 bases. V lost 3 bases to trimming and J lost 0 bases; unmatched junction nucleotides: 14. The CDR3 loop spans 19 amino acids. Germline CDR1 and CDR2: SGDLS and YYNGEE. The full variable domain, rest sourced from reference TRBV9 and TRBJ1-3, is DSGVTQTPKHLITATGQRVTLRCSPRSGDLSVYWYQQSLDQGLQFLIQYYNGEERAKGNILERFSAQQFPDLHSELNLSSLELGDSALYFCASSGRDRTTLSSGNTIYFGEGSWLTVV.

The chain links TRBV4-3 to TRBJ1-5; a weak D match, TRBD1 (6 bases). The CDR3 is 16 residues long. Per the germline V gene, CDR1 is LGHNA and CDR2 is YSLEER. Trimming shortened V by 0 bases and J by 1 base, and 10 bases separated the two germline ends. The CDR3 here is CASSQEGGGSNQPQHF. The CDR3 bases are TGCGCCAGCAGCCAAGAAGGGGGTGGGAGCAATCAGCCCCAGCATTTT.

The CDR3 nucleotides are TGTGCCAGCAGTCCGACCGGACTGGTCAATGAGCAGTTCTTC. Protein: CASSPTGLVNEQFF. The gene calls are TRBV6-5 and TRBJ2-1; perhaps TRBD2 as D (5 bases). Germline V gene sequence: CDR1 MNHEY, CDR2 SVGAGI. V was pared by 5 bases and J by 6 bases, with 14 bases between. CDR3 length equals 14 residues.

The gene calls are TRBV14 and TRBJ2-7; 9 bases map to TRBD2. The CDR3 length is 14 residues. The germline gives CDR1 SGHDN, CDR2 FVKESK. The ends lost 4 bases at V and 5 bases at J; junction bases unmatched: 6. In DNA form, the CDR3 reads TGTGCCAGCAGCCTCCTAGCGGGAAACAACGAGCAGTACTTC. Amino acid sequence: CASSLLAGNNEQYF. The whole variable domain, remainder taken from reference TRBV14 and TRBJ2-7, is EAGVTQFPSHSVIEKGQTVTLRCDPISGHDNLYWYRRVMGKEIKFLLHFVKESKQDESGMPNNRFLAERTGGTYSTLKVQPAELEDSGVYFCASSLLAGNNEQYFGPGTRLTVT.

This clone occurred a few times. The J gene is TRBJ1-1, the V gene TRBV5-6; 7 positions match TRBD1. This CDR3 is 13 amino acids long. CDR1 and CDR2 from the germline V gene are SGHDT and YYEEEE. Losses at the gene ends were 0 bases for V and 7 bases for J; bases not matched to a gene: 3. The CDR3 region has the DNA TGTGCCAGCAGCTTGGTAGGGGGCTATGAAGCTTTCTTT. It is translated as CASSLVGGYEAFF.

The CDR3 region is CASSFRGASGREQYF. CDR3 sequence (DNA): TGTGCCAGCAGTTTCCGTGGGGCTAGCGGTCGGGAGCAGTACTTC. The chain combines TRBV28 with TRBJ2-7; 7 nucleotides match TRBD2. The CDR3 is 15 residues long. After removal of 3 bases from V and 7 bases from J, the junction contained 12 bases not matched to a gene. Germline CDR1 MDHEN, CDR2 SYDVKM. Combining the CDR3 with reference TRBV28 and TRBJ2-7 gives the whole variable domain DVKVTQSSRYLVKRTGEKVFLECVQDMDHENMFWYRQDPGLGLRLIYFSYDVKMKEKGDIPEGYSVSREKKERFSLILESASTNQTSMYLCASSFRGASGREQYFGPGTRLTVT.

J is TRBJ1-2 and V is TRBV6-5; 8 nucleotides line up with TRBD1. Trimming at V came to 6 bases and at J to 5 bases, leaving 8 bases not matched to a gene. The V gene's germline CDR1 is MNHEY and CDR2 SVGAGI. The CDR3 runs 14 residues. Here the CDR3 DNA reads TGTGCCAGCAGGGGCCAGGGGGCGAGATATGGCTACACCTTC. This translates into CASRGQGARYGYTF.

This chain connects TRBV27 to TRBJ2-1, with TRBD2 as a possible D gene (6 bases). With 11 bases removed from V and 9 bases from J, the gap between germline ends came to 17 bases. This CDR3 has 12 amino acids. Germline-derived CDR1 and CDR2 are MNHEY and SMNVEV (reference sequence). CDR3: CAGQTPGAEQFF. The CDR3 coding sequence is TGTGCCGGCCAAACCCCGGGAGCTGAGCAGTTCTTC.

J is TRBJ2-7 and V is TRBV27; 11 positions match TRBD2. The CDR3 totals 16 residues. V lost 4 bases, J lost 1 base, and 6 bases stayed unmatched. Germline assignment: CDR1 MNHEY and CDR2 SMNVEV (reference sequence). In DNA form, the CDR3 reads TGTGCCAGCAGTTCCCTCCTAGCGGGGGGATCCTACGAGCAGTACTTC. Translation gives CASSSLLAGGSYEQYF.

This sequence joins TRBV7-8 and TRBJ1-2; D remains ambiguous. This CDR3 is built from 17 residues. The V gene lost 1 base and the J gene lost 8 bases, with 23 bases spanning the gap. Germline V gene data show CDR1 as SGHVS and CDR2 as FQNEAQ. This chain's CDR3 is CASSLDPSYGQASGYTF. The CDR3, as DNA: TGTGCCAGCAGCTTAGACCCCAGTTATGGCCAGGCCTCCGGCTACACCTTC.

The chain links TRBV6-5 to TRBJ2-7, with 9 bases lining up with TRBD1. The CDR3 covers 15 residues. Trimming removed 5 bases from V and 2 bases from J; junction bases left unmatched: 7. CDR1 and CDR2 (germline): MNHEY, SVGAGI. The CDR3 sequence is CASSKQGAKTYEQYF. The CDR3 region has the DNA TGTGCCAGCAGTAAACAGGGGGCGAAAACCTACGAGCAGTACTTC.

This chain joins TRBV29-1 and TRBJ1-1; the D gene is possibly TRBD1 (5 bases). The ends were cut back, 7 bases at V and 11 bases at J, with 23 bases in the middle. The germline V gene has CDR1 SQVTM and CDR2 ANQGSEA. This CDR3 spans 13 amino acids. The CDR3 DNA is TGCAGCGCCCAAGGGGCTCGGGCAGGCACGGCTTTCTTT. Amino acid sequence: CSAQGARAGTAFF.

The rearrangement uses TRBV7-2 and TRBJ2-5; 10 bases are a match to TRBD2. This CDR3 spans 15 amino acids. The trim removed 0 bases at V and 5 bases at J, leaving 3 bases unmatched. Per germline, CDR1 SGHTA and CDR2 FQGNSA. The CDR3 coding sequence is TGTGCCAGCAGCTTAGCAAGCGGGAGGGGGGAGACCCAGTACTTC. It is translated as CASSLASGRGETQYF.

CDR3 residues: CASTKTATNEKLFF. The DNA of the CDR3 is TGTGCCAGCACAAAGACAGCGACTAATGAAAAACTGTTTTTT. The V gene is TRBV7-9, the J gene TRBJ1-4, with a weak D call TRBD1 (5 bases). The germline V gene has CDR1 SEHNR and CDR2 FQNEAQ (reference sequence). Trimming took 7 bases from V and 2 from J, leaving 11 bases between them. CDR3 length: 14 residues. The variable domain in full, with the rest retrieved from reference TRBV7-9 and TRBJ1-4, is DTGVSQNPRHKITKRGQNVTFRCDPISEHNRLYWYRQTLGQGPEFLTYFQNEAQLEKSRLLSDRFSAERPKGSFSTLEIQRTEQGDSAMYLCASTKTATNEKLFFGSGTQLSVL.

In regard to this clone: The junction and the germline gene differ at one end; a read error may be behind it. The chain carries TRBV7-7 and TRBJ2-5; TRBD2 agrees at 14 bases. CDR3 size: 16 residues. Germline loops: CDR1 SSHAT, CDR2 FNYEAQ (reference sequence). The CDR3 here is CASSPGLAGGLETQYF. CDR3 bases: TGTGCTAGCAGCCCAGGACTAGCGGGGGGATTAGAGACCCAGTACTTC.

V usage is TRBV7-9 and J usage is TRBJ2-2; TRBD1 matches 8 bases. With V trimmed by 7 bases and J by 1 base, 5 bases remained unmatched. This CDR3 has 15 residues. Germline V gives CDR1 SEHNR, CDR2 FQNEAQ (reference sequence). For the CDR3, the DNA is TGTGCCAGCACTACCGGGACAGGGAACACCGGGGAGCTGTTTTTT. Protein sequence: CASTTGTGNTGELFF.

This sequence joins TRBV27 and TRBJ1-2, with D perhaps TRBD1 (5 bases). This CDR3 is built from 14 residues. The V gene's germline CDR1 is MNHEY and CDR2 SMNVEV (reference sequence). Trimming took 3 bases from V and 3 from J, leaving 11 bases between them. The CDR3 nucleotides are TGTGCCAGCAGTTTGGCCAGGGACTACTATGGCTACACCTTC. It encodes CASSLARDYYGYTF.

The chain recombines TRBV7-2 with TRBJ2-7, with 9 bases identical to TRBD2. Germline V gives CDR1 SGHTA, CDR2 FQGNSA. V trimming: 5 bases; J trimming: 2 bases; junction bases outside the gene matches: 10. This CDR3 contains 16 residues. The CDR3 here is CASSNGGGLATYEQYF. CDR3 nucleotides: TGTGCCAGCAGCAACGGGGGGGGACTAGCCACCTACGAGCAGTACTTC.

This chain uses TRBV29-1 with TRBJ1-1, with D possibly TRBD1 on 5 matching bases. This CDR3 region has 11 residues. Per germline, CDR1 SQVTM and CDR2 ANQGSEA. The V gene lost 4 bases and the J gene lost 4 bases, with 7 bases spanning the gap. CDR3 DNA sequence: TGCAGCGTTGGGACAACCACTGAAGCTTTCTTT. It encodes CSVGTTTEAFF.